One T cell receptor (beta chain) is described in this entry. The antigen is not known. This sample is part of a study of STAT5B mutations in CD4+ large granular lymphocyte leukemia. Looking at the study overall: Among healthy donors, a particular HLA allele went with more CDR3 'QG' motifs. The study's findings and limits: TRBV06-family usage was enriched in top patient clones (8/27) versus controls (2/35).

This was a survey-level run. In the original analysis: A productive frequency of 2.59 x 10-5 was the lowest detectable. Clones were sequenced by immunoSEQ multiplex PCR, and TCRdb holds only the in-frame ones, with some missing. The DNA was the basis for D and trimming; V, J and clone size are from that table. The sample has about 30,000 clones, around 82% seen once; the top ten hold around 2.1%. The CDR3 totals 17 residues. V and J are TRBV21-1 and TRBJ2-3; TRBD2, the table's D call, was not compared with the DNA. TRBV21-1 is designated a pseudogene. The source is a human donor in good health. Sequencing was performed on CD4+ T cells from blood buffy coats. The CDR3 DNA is TGTGCCAGCAGCAAAGCGCCTAGCGGGGGGGCGTCGGATACGCAGTATTTT. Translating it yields CASSKAPSGGASDTQYF.